This entry lists 24 T cell receptor beta chains sequenced from one sample in a study of cytomegalovirus exposure and HLA in healthy donors. The PCR employed 60 Vbeta primers together with 13 Jbeta primers. TCRdb keeps only in-frame clones here, not all; method: immunoSEQ multiplex PCR. This sample's table reports 100,000 to 150,000 clones. The sample was PBMCs. These receptors came from a woman in her forties in good health and CMV-seropositive.

The chain links TRBV29-1 to TRBJ2-5; a weak D match, TRBD2 (7 bases). The DNA end is a closer match to TRBJ2-7, so the J assignment may be wrong. The CDR3 is 13 amino acids. CDR1 and CDR2 (germline): SQVTM, ANQGSEA. Written as DNA, the CDR3 is TGCAGCGTTGTGAGGGGGGGCCCCTACGAGCAGTACTTC. This gives the protein CSVVRGGPYEQYF.

As concerns this clone: The final CDR3 position lacks the conserved phenylalanine or tryptophan, pointing to a likely read error. The chain uses TRBV19 and TRBJ2-7; TRBD1 might be the D (6 bases). V dropped 5 bases and J dropped 2 bases, with 10 bases sitting between them. This CDR3 comprises 13 residues. Germline V gene sequence: CDR1 LNHDA, CDR2 SQIVND (reference sequence). Here the CDR3 reads CASSVGTTYEQYL. CDR3 sequence (DNA): TGTGCCAGTAGTGTAGGGACAACCTACGAGCAGTACCTC.

The chain is built from TRBV4-3 and TRBJ2-5; 7 bases agree with TRBD1. V gave up 5 bases and J gave up 4 bases; unmatched junction bases: 13. This CDR3 spans 16 amino acids. The V gene's germline CDR1 is LGHNA and CDR2 YSLEER. The CDR3: CASSLLFLGQLETQYF. For the CDR3, the DNA is TGCGCCAGCAGCTTACTATTTTTGGGACAGCTAGAGACCCAGTACTTC.

This chain links TRBV7-8 with TRBJ1-1; TRBD1 might be the D (5 bases). Germline lookup yields CDR1 SGHVS and CDR2 FQNEAQ. V dropped 5 bases and J dropped 2 bases, with 9 bases sitting between them. The CDR3 covers 13 residues. CDR3 region: CASSVQGNTEAFF. CDR3 in DNA: TGTGCCAGCAGCGTTCAGGGAAACACTGAAGCTTTCTTT.

This rearrangement joins TRBV7-3 to TRBJ2-7; TRBD1 matches 9 bases. The CDR3 spans 15 residues. Losses at the gene ends were 5 bases for V and 3 bases for J; bases not matched to a gene: 8. Germline values: CDR1 SGHTA, CDR2 FQGTGA. CDR3 protein: CASSASGTGIYEQYF. The CDR3 region has the DNA TGTGCCAGCAGCGCCTCCGGGACAGGGATCTACGAGCAGTACTTC.

The chain couples TRBV10-3 to TRBJ1-2; 7 bases match TRBD1. The CDR3 loop spans 18 amino acids. V trimming: 3 bases; J trimming: 4 bases; junction bases outside the gene matches: 17. CDR1 is ENHRY, CDR2 SYGVKD, per germline. DNA of the CDR3: TGTGCCATCAGTGAACTTCCCTCGCCTACAGGGGTCGGCTATGGCTACACCTTC. Its protein is CAISELPSPTGVGYGYTF.

The V and J genes are TRBV15 and TRBJ2-7; TRBD2 matches 7 bases. CDR1 and CDR2 (germline): LNHNV, YYDKDF (reference sequence). The CDR3 sequence is 15 residues long. V shed 0 bases and J 2 bases; nucleotides not matched to a gene: 4. The CDR3 region is CATSRERAGPYEQYF. The CDR3 DNA sequence: TGTGCCACCAGCAGAGAGAGAGCGGGGCCCTACGAGCAGTACTTC.

The CDR3 DNA is TGTGCCAGCAGCTTCAGGGGATTTCCCTCTGGGGCCAACGTCCTGACTTTC. It encodes CASSFRGFPSGANVLTF. The rearrangement uses TRBV12-1 and TRBJ2-6; the D call TRBD1 from the table was never checked on the DNA. TRBV12-1 is described as a pseudogene. This CDR3 has 17 residues.

This rearrangement joins TRBV19 to TRBJ2-7; D call uncertain. The CDR3 has 13 amino acids. Trimming pared 5 bases from V and 7 bases from J, leaving 15 bases between. Looked up from germline, CDR1 is LNHDA and CDR2 is SQIVND (reference sequence). Written as DNA, the CDR3 is TGTGCCAGTAGTCAAACCCACTCCCTGGAGCAGTACTTC. Translating gives CASSQTHSLEQYF.

The V call is TRBV5-8, the J call TRBJ2-6; maybe TRBD2 (6 bases). The CDR3 totals 14 residues. Germline V gene data show CDR1 as SGHTS and CDR2 as YDEGEE. V was trimmed by 4 bases and J by 10 bases, leaving 15 bases between them. CDR3 region: CASSRGSAQNVLTF. DNA of the CDR3: TGTGCCAGCAGCCGGGGGTCGGCACAGAACGTCCTGACTTTC.

The chain employs TRBV15 and TRBJ1-4; D is perhaps TRBD1 (6 bases). CDR1 LNHNV and CDR2 YYDKDF come from the germline V gene (reference sequence). Trimming removed 0 bases from V and 2 bases from J, with 19 bases in between. The CDR3 is 19 amino acids. In nucleotides, the CDR3 is TGTGCCACCAGCAGAGATCGTAGGGGGAGATGGGGGACTAATGAAAAACTGTTTTTT. Amino acids: CATSRDRRGRWGTNEKLFF.

The V and J genes are TRBV19 and TRBJ1-4, with 7 bases that match TRBD1. The V gene's germline CDR1 is LNHDA and CDR2 SQIVND (reference sequence). The CDR3 totals 15 residues. V lost 7 bases and J lost 5; bases outside the gene matches: 10. The CDR3 spells CASTMAGGLNEKLFF. CDR3 in DNA: TGTGCCAGTACCATGGCAGGGGGTTTGAATGAAAAACTGTTTTTT.

V gene TRBV5-4 combines with J gene TRBJ2-3, with 14 bases fitting TRBD2. With V trimmed by 4 bases and J by 1 base, 2 bases remained unmatched. CDR1 and CDR2 from the germline V gene are SGHNT and YYREEE (reference sequence). This CDR3 is 16 amino acids long. As DNA, the CDR3 is TGTGCCAGCAGCAAGGGACTAGCGGGAGGCACAGATACGCAGTATTTT. Translating it yields CASSKGLAGGTDTQYF.

The chain carries TRBV6-4 and TRBJ2-3, with TRBD2 matching 9 bases. V lost 6 bases to trimming and J lost 8 bases; unmatched junction nucleotides: 6. The CDR3 spans 13 residues. Looked up from germline, CDR1 is MRHNA and CDR2 is SNTAGT. The CDR3 DNA is TGTGCCAGCAGCGACGGGACTAGCTTTACGCAGTATTTT. It is translated as CASSDGTSFTQYF.

The J gene is TRBJ2-1, the V gene TRBV6-5, with 8 nucleotides matching TRBD2. With 5 bases clipped from V and 1 base from J, the junction kept 4 bases outside the gene matches. Germline assignment: CDR1 MNHEY and CDR2 SVGAGI. This CDR3 region has 15 residues. CDR3: CASSRGGRSYNEQFF. The DNA of the CDR3 is TGTGCCAGCAGTAGGGGCGGGAGGTCCTACAATGAGCAGTTCTTC.

V gene TRBV5-1 combines with J gene TRBJ2-2; 10 nucleotides match TRBD2. Germline V lookup: CDR1 SGHRS, CDR2 YFSETQ. With 0 bases clipped from V and 4 bases from J, the junction kept 9 bases outside the gene matches. The CDR3 is 18 amino acids. The CDR3 DNA is TGCGCCAGCAGCTTGGCCGCTAGCGGGAGCGTCGGCACCGGGGAGCTGTTTTTT. Protein sequence: CASSLAASGSVGTGELFF. The entire variable domain, with the rest obtained from reference TRBV5-1 and TRBJ2-2, is as follows: KAGVTQTPRYLIKTRGQQVTLSCSPISGHRSVSWYQQTPGQGLQFLFEYFSETQRNKGNFPGRFSGRQFSNSRSEMNVSTLELGDSALYLCASSLAASGSVGTGELFFGEGSRLTVL.

This chain connects TRBV9 to TRBJ2-3; TRBD2 aligns across 9 bases. The CDR3 contains 16 residues. V shed 0 bases and J 0 bases; nucleotides not matched to a gene: 2. The germline CDR1 and CDR2 sequences are SGDLS and YYNGEE. The chain's CDR3 is CASSVESGRSTDTQYF. CDR3 bases: TGTGCCAGCAGCGTAGAGAGCGGGAGGAGCACAGATACGCAGTATTTT.

The V call is TRBV6-5, the J call TRBJ2-3, with 8 bases fitting TRBD2. CDR3 length: 14 amino acids. The germline CDR1 and CDR2 sequences are MNHEY and SVGAGI. With V trimmed by 5 bases and J by 4 bases, 5 bases remained unmatched. DNA for the CDR3: TGTGCCAGCAGTCCGGGACTAGGCGCAGATACGCAGTATTTT. Translated: CASSPGLGADTQYF.

This chain links TRBV19 with TRBJ1-2, with 9 bases aligning to TRBD1. The CDR3 covers 15 residues. V was pared by 7 bases and J by 4 bases, with 10 bases of the junction left unmatched. Germline V gives CDR1 LNHDA, CDR2 SQIVND (reference sequence). CDR3 DNA sequence: TGTGCCAGTACGTTGGACAGGGGATATGGCTATGGCTACACCTTC. Its translation is CASTLDRGYGYGYTF.

J is TRBJ2-1 and V is TRBV7-3; 11 bases are shared with TRBD2. V lost 0 bases and J lost 6; bases outside the gene matches: 7. The CDR3 has 17 amino acids. The germline gives CDR1 SGHTA, CDR2 FQGTGA. The CDR3 nucleotides are TGTGCCAGCAGCTTAACCCCGATAGCGGGAGGGCTCAATGAGCAGTTCTTC. Amino acid sequence: CASSLTPIAGGLNEQFF.

Of note for this clone: Germline is not matched at one junction end, which may reflect a read error. Additional DNA sequences in this sample encode the identical CDR3. The chain employs TRBV29-1 and TRBJ2-1; 7 positions match TRBD1. CDR1 and CDR2 (germline): SQVTM, ANQGSEA. The CDR3 extends over 14 amino acids. For the CDR3, the DNA is TGCAGCGTTTGGGGGAAGGGGGCATACAATGAACAGTTCTTC. It encodes CSVWGKGAYNEQFF.

The chain recombines TRBV28 with TRBJ1-2, with unresolved D. The germline gives CDR1 MDHEN, CDR2 SYDVKM. Trimming removed 3 bases at V and 3 bases at J, with 5 bases between. The CDR3 runs to 12 residues. DNA for the CDR3: TGTGCCAGCAGTTTCCTAGACTATGGCTACACCTTC. Residues: CASSFLDYGYTF.

The V gene is TRBV18, the J gene TRBJ1-5; no clear D. With 6 bases removed from V and 0 bases from J, the gap between germline ends came to 15 bases. Per the germline V gene, CDR1 is KGHSH and CDR2 is LQKENI. CDR3 length: 16 amino acids. CDR3 nucleotide sequence: TGTGCCAGCTCTACCATATCGGTTTATAGCAATCAGCCCCAGCATTTT. It translates to CASSTISVYSNQPQHF. Using reference TRBV18 and TRBJ1-5 for the parts outside the CDR3, the full variable domain is NAGVMQNPRHLVRRRGQEARLRCSPMKGHSHVYWYRQLPEEGLKFMVYLQKENIIDESGMPKERFSAEFPKEGPSILRIQQVVRGDSAAYFCASSTISVYSNQPQHFGDGTRLSIL.

V gene TRBV10-1 combines with J gene TRBJ2-3; D is unresolved. The CDR3 has 13 amino acids. CDR1 is WNHNN and CDR2 is SYGVQD in the germline V gene (reference sequence). The V end lost 8 bases, the J end lost 5 bases, and 14 bases lay between the germline ends. In DNA, the CDR3 is TGCGCCAGCTCCCGACTCGAGGTAGATACGCAGTATTTT. It translates to CASSRLEVDTQYF.